This T cell receptor beta chain stems from a study of long-term antiretroviral therapy in people with HIV (dated by TCRdb to between 2021 and 2024). A note on the overall study: The earliest samples were collected roughly a decade before the 2015 WHO recommendation for immediate ART, at a time when ART was usually postponed until CD4 counts fell. Test extractions of a monoclonal T-cell line alongside 30 or so polyclonal samples showed no cross-contamination during QIAcube processing. About 35% of the 30 participants with HIV were female. A total of roughly 200 cryopreserved PBMC samples came from 30 adults with confirmed HIV infection and were collected serially over a mean of roughly six years (range 1-12). A retrospective serial study tested whether changes in peripheral blood TRB repertoire composition and diversity were associated with ART initiation and durable HIV suppression. Broader findings and caveats from the paper: HIV repertoires had narrower CDR3 length ranges than controls, and the network structure suggested an antigen-experienced repertoire that shifted only slightly toward naive after ART. Limited PBMC availability meant only the TCR beta chain was sequenced, without alpha chain pairing. Expanded TRB clones identified before ART initiation dominated the repertoire at all time points, although this dominance fluctuated and declined in many PLHIV after ART. Inferences about post-ART repertoire changes were limited because no data were available on ART adherence, viral resistance or therapy changes. Because cell numbers in pre-ART samples were limited, unsorted PBMC were profiled instead of sorted CD4+ and CD8+ T cells. The samples were dated from about 2004 to 2018, and the ART regimens that were used may be less effective than current ART regimens. A significant increase in TRB diversity was found to be associated with ART initiation, although TRB diversity was observed to remain significantly below that of transplant donor controls even after long-term ART.

Concerning this clone itself: Its antigen is currently not known. No much larger clone exists at a distance of one base, and base qualities are not known.

Sequencing of the TRB variable region was done with the immunoSEQ hsTCRB v3.0 assay at survey level resolution. The target sequencing depth for TRB was about 40,000-55,000 T-cell genomes per sample. An Illumina MiSeq with a v3 150-cycle kit was used to sequence the pooled TRB libraries. On the authors' methods: Analysis of repertoires was carried out in R inside a reproducible Nextflow workflow spanning QC, data transformation and analysis. LymphoSeq2, an R package for exploring AIRR-Seq data, was used to implement custom analyses. Four samples yielding fewer than 5000 total TRB sequences were excluded, leaving around 190 analyzed HIV repertoires. Of the roughly 190 retained HIV repertoires, about 59 were collected before and approximately 130 after ART initiation. Each repertoire was downsampled to 5000 TRB nucleotide sequences, and summary statistics were averaged across 100 downsampling iterations. TRB sequences were retained for analysis only if CDR3 regions of at least seven amino acids were present. Diversity was measured with a Shannon entropy-derived clonality score and the Gini coefficient. In the repertoire networks, any two of the top 5000 CDR3 amino acid sequences were connected whenever the two sequences differed by an edit distance of one. For TRB CDR3 amino acid sequences, GLIPH2 was used to predict antigen specificity groups and MHC restriction. To flag known associations with CMV, EBV, HIV or tissue antigens, CDR3 amino acid sequences were compared against VDJdb and McPAS-TCR. Pre-ART, post-ART and control groups were compared with Wilcoxon signed-rank tests and Holm-Bonferroni correction. TCRdb re-hosts the immuneACCESS table, in-frame sequences only. Its copies lack some clones; in the studies checked, an unresolved V gene accounts for under half of them, and the cause for the rest is not known. The V and J calls and clone size are taken from that table; D and trimming were inferred from the DNA. Across this sample there are some 16,000 clones, with roughly 79% seen only once. 11% of the sample lies in the top ten.

Inclusion was restricted to participants for whom at least one PBMC sample before ART initiation and at least two post-ART samples were available. Treatment was received in the United States of America by all participants with HIV. Before DNA extraction, cryopreserved samples containing about 0.95-10 million PBMC were thawed and washed. At the time of the earliest PBMC sample, participants with HIV were aged between roughly 20 and 60 years. Per participant, PBMC samples came from 1-4 timepoints prior to ART initiation and 2-8 timepoints following ART initiation, for a median of 7 samples. For every participant, serial HIV viral load, CD4+ T-cell count, ART history and demographic data were obtained. Genomic DNA was extracted from unsorted PBMC with a Qiagen kit on a QIAcube, processed in batches of 12 samples. Counted from cysteine to phenylalanine, this CDR3 has 13 amino acids. The kept DNA is CDR3 alone, 39 bases in frame from the first base. For this chain, trimming is 2 bases at the V end and 5 bases at the J end, and the number of junction bases without a gene match is 1. Looking up the germline V gene (reference sequence) yields CDR1 GTSNPN and CDR2 SVGIG.

Sequenced material: unsorted PBMCs, taken 2.3 years after starting antiretroviral therapy. This chain is built from TRBV30 and TRBJ1-5, and 9 junction bases match TRBD1. This TCR came from a middle-aged woman with HIV. CDR3 reads: CAWSRQGDQPQHF. In nucleotides, the sequence is TGTGCCTGGAGTAGACAGGGGGATCAGCCCCAGCATTTT.